The TCR beta chain described here comes from a study of shared T cell receptors in the human thymus. Per the germline V gene, CDR1 is LGHNA and CDR2 is YSLEER. V shed 5 bases, J shed 2 bases, and the junction held 5 bases outside the gene matches. The CDR3 runs to 14 residues. Profiled with immunoSEQ multiplex PCR; TCRdb holds only in-frame clones, not every one. The table records 500,000 to 550,000 clones, more than 75% of them present only once. These data also formed part of another study, on human thymus T cells. As reported in that work: Healthy Finnish infants undergoing corrective surgery for congenital heart defects were used as donors. Thymic samples were excised during corrective heart operations.

V usage is TRBV4-3 and J usage is TRBJ1-1; 7 bases line up with TRBD1. The receptor comes from a boy in the first two years of life with a congenital heart defect. Input material: thymocytes. CDR3: CASSGTDYNTEAFF. CDR3 DNA: TGCGCCAGCAGCGGGACAGATTATAACACTGAAGCTTTCTTT.